This T cell receptor (beta chain) was identified during a study of blood T cell repertoires in COVID-19. Original analysis: Reference gene primer amplification gave estimated nucleated cell counts. Measured with immunoSEQ multiplex PCR; TCRdb has only the in-frame clones, and not every one. The DNA was the basis for D and trimming; V, J and clone size are from that table. This sample yields 120,000 to 150,000 clones, of which more than 75% are seen a single time; about 5% belongs to the top ten. This clone is a singleton in its sample. The sample consisted of peripheral blood. This TCR was recovered from a woman aged 45-65 years with acute or convalescent COVID-19.

The CDR3 DNA is TGCGCCAGCAGCCAAGGACTAGCGGGGGATCCCTACAATGAGCAGTTCTTC. This sequence encodes CASSQGLAGDPYNEQFF. The rearrangement uses TRBV4-3 and TRBJ2-1, with 12 nucleotides matching TRBD2. Trimming took 1 base from V and 2 from J; bases not matched to a gene: 3. This CDR3 contains 17 residues. The V gene's germline CDR1 is LGHNA and CDR2 YSLEER.